Listed below are T cell receptor beta chains from one sample, sequenced in a study of neoadjuvant nivolumab and ipilimumab in lung cancer. Clones were read by immunoSEQ multiplex PCR, and TCRdb kept only the in-frame ones, dropping some. The data show 44,000 or so clones, more than 85% seen once. The sample consisted of blood, taken before neoadjuvant nivolumab, alone or with ipilimumab. The receptors here all came from an adult with non-small cell lung cancer. Some clones in this sample may be carry-over from other donors' samples. Both conserved end residues are part of each CDR3. Fields, in order: clone size, J gene, V gene, D gene, CDR3 length, CDR3 DNA, CDR3 protein. A D gene is named only where the DNA matches it firmly. Size is omitted from some rows. Given values are once, few, many or a class for expanded clones.

>NA|TRBJ1-2|TRBV2|NA|12
TGTGCCAGCACCCCCACTAACTATGGCTACACCTTC
CASTPTNYGYTF
>NA|TRBJ1-1|TRBV30|NA|13
TGTGCCTGGAGGAACGGACCGAACACTGAAGCTTTCTTT
CAWRNGPNTEAFF
>few|TRBJ2-5|TRBV18|NA|13
TGTGCCAGCTCACGGGGACCTCAAGAGACCCAGTACTTC
CASSRGPQETQYF
>NA|TRBJ1-1|TRBV11-3|NA|13
TGTGCCAGCAGCTCCCTAACGACAGGTGAAGCTTTCTTT
CASSSLTTGEAFF
>NA|TRBJ1-5|TRBV10-3|NA|12
TGTGCCATCAGTGAGAGCAATCAGCCCCAGCATTTT
CAISESNQPQHF
>once|TRBJ2-2|TRBV19|TRBD2|15
TGTGCCAGTACTAGCGGGAGGGCCGGCACCGGGGAGCTGTTTTTT
CASTSGRAGTGELFF
>NA|TRBJ1-5|TRBV6-1|NA|12
TGTGCCGGGGGCCTTGGATGGCAGCCCCAGCATTTT
CAGGLGWQPQHF
>NA|TRBJ2-1|TRBV15|NA|15
TGTGCCACCAACCCTGGGGGCGGGGGAAACAATGAGCAGTTCTTC
CATNPGGGGNNEQFF
>NA|TRBJ2-7|TRBV4-1|NA|17
TGCGCCAGCAGCCATCCCAACCGAGGACTCGACCGCGGCGAGCAGTACTTC
CASSHPNRGLDRGEQYF
>NA|TRBJ2-7|TRBV10-3|NA|13
TGTGCCATCAGTGAGGGTCAAACCTACGAGCAGTACTTC
CAISEGQTYEQYF
>NA|TRBJ2-5|TRBV25-1|TRBD2|13
TGTGCCAGCAGTGCAGCGGGAGGAGAGACCCAGTACTTC
CASSAAGGETQYF
>NA|TRBJ2-7|TRBV4-1|TRBD2|17
TGCGCCAGCAGCCAAGGAGTAGCGGGAGCCCTATCCTACGAGCAGTACTTC
CASSQGVAGALSYEQYF
>NA|TRBJ1-1|TRBV5-4|NA|16
TGTGCCAGCAGCTTAAGGGGCTATCGTCCGAACACTGAAGCTTTCTTT
CASSLRGYRPNTEAFF
>NA|TRBJ2-2|TRBV4-3|TRBD1|18
TGCGCCAGCAGCCAAGAAGTCCTCCGGACAGGTTACGCCGGGGAGCTGTTTTTT
CASSQEVLRTGYAGELFF
>NA|TRBJ2-3|TRBV5-1|NA|17
TGCGCCAGCAGCCCCGGGTTGGGGGCGCAGGTCACAGATACGCAGTATTTT
CASSPGLGAQVTDTQYF
>NA|TRBJ1-5|TRBV7-9|NA|14
TGTGCCAGCAGCTTAGAGGGCGAGAATCAGCCCCAGCATTTT
CASSLEGENQPQHF
>NA|TRBJ2-1|TRBV6-4|NA|13
TGTGCCAGCAGTGTCCAGACCGCAGGGGAGCAGTTCTTC
CASSVQTAGEQFF
>NA|TRBJ2-1|TRBV7-6|NA|18
TGTGCCAGCAGCTCCTCCATGGGTTGGGATAGCTCCTACAATGAGCAGTTCTTC
CASSSSMGWDSSYNEQFF
>NA|TRBJ2-3|TRBV7-9|TRBD2|15
TGTGCCAGCAGCCCCAGCGGGGGGAGCGGGGATACGCAGTATTTT
CASSPSGGSGDTQYF
>once|TRBJ2-7|TRBV5-1|NA|15
TGCGCCAGCAGCTTGGCTCCCGGCACTCGGGACGAGCAGTACTTC
CASSLAPGTRDEQYF
>NA|TRBJ2-3|TRBV6-1|TRBD2|16
TGTGCCAGCAGTGAACTAGCGGGAGGCCCCACAGATACGCAGTATTTT
CASSELAGGPTDTQYF
>NA|TRBJ2-5|TRBV27|NA|13
TGTGCCAGCAGTCCCTACGGACAAGAGACCCAGTACTTC
CASSPYGQETQYF
>NA|TRBJ2-4|TRBV18|NA|11
TGTGCCAGCTCCCCTAGCGATGCTCAGTACTTC
CASSPSDAQYF
>NA|TRBJ1-5|TRBV5-1|NA|13
TGCGCCAGCAGCTTGACAGAGAATCAGCCCCAGCATTTT
CASSLTENQPQHF
>NA|TRBJ2-2|TRBV7-9|TRBD1|14
TGTGCCAGCAGCTGGGGACAGGGTTCCGGGGAGCTGTTTTTT
CASSWGQGSGELFF
>NA|TRBJ2-7|TRBV20-1|NA|11
TGCAGTGCCCCAGGGGCCTACGAGCAGTACTTC
CSAPGAYEQYF
>NA|TRBJ2-3|TRBV6-1|TRBD2|14
TGTGCCAGCCCTCCAGCGGGACTGGGGAATACGCAGTATTTT
CASPPAGLGNTQYF
>NA|TRBJ2-1|TRBV5-1|NA|17
TGCGCCAGCAGCCCTCCGGGACTCTCGAGCTCCTACAATGAGCAGTTCTTC
CASSPPGLSSSYNEQFF
>NA|TRBJ2-1|TRBV7-6|TRBD2|15
TGTGCCAGCAGCCGACTAGCGGGAGGGTACAATGAGCAGTTCTTC
CASSRLAGGYNEQFF
>NA|TRBJ2-3|TRBV11-2|TRBD1|17
TGTGCCAGCAGCTTAGATACTCCAGACAGGGGTGTAGATACGCAGTATTTT
CASSLDTPDRGVDTQYF
>NA|TRBJ2-7|TRBV7-2|TRBD1|15
TGTGCCAGCAGCTTAGGGGGACAGGGGAGGGACGAGCAGTACTTC
CASSLGGQGRDEQYF
>NA|TRBJ1-3|TRBV6-5|NA|14
TGTGCCAGCAGGCCACAGGGAGGCGGAAACACCATATATTTT
CASRPQGGGNTIYF
>NA|TRBJ1-2|TRBV5-6|NA|15
TGTGCCAGCAGCTTAGGACCCACAACTAACTATGGCTACACCTTC
CASSLGPTTNYGYTF
>few|TRBJ1-2|TRBV5-1|NA|13
TGCGCCAGCAGCTTTGGCCCCTTGGATGGCTACACCTTC
CASSFGPLDGYTF
>once|TRBJ2-7|TRBV7-9|TRBD1|16
TGTGCCAGCAGCCTGAACCCGGGACAGGGGACCTACGAGCAGTACTTC
CASSLNPGQGTYEQYF
>NA|TRBJ2-1|TRBV7-2|TRBD2|14
TGTGCCAGCAGCTTAAGACTAGCGGTAAATGAGCAGTTCTTC
CASSLRLAVNEQFF
>once|TRBJ1-5|TRBV6-6|NA|11
TGTGCCAGCAGTTACTTTGGGCCCCAGCATTTT
CASSYFGPQHF
>NA|TRBJ2-7|TRBV30|TRBD1|15
TGTGCCTGGAGGGAAGGACAGGGCGGGTACTACGAGCAGTACTTC
CAWREGQGGYYEQYF
>NA|TRBJ2-3|TRBV29-1|TRBD2|12
TGCAGCGTAGGACTAGGCACAGATACGCAGTATTTT
CSVGLGTDTQYF
>NA|TRBJ2-1|TRBV29-1|NA|15
TGCAGCGTTGGGGGGGACAGCCTCCAGAAGAATGAGCAGTTCTTC
CSVGGDSLQKNEQFF
>NA|TRBJ2-3|TRBV27|TRBD1|15
TGTGCCAGCAGCGCGACAGGGGGGTATTCAGATACGCAGTATTTT
CASSATGGYSDTQYF
>NA|TRBJ2-3|TRBV11-3|TRBD2|16
TGTGCCAGCAGCTCCGGGACTAGCGTTTCCACAGATACGCAGTATTTT
CASSSGTSVSTDTQYF
>NA|TRBJ1-1|TRBV5-1|TRBD1|17
TGCGCCAGCCACCCGCCGGGACAGGGGGCAAGGAACACTGAAGCTTTCTTT
CASHPPGQGARNTEAFF
>NA|TRBJ2-7|TRBV6-5|TRBD2|15
TGTGCCAGCAGTTACTTGACTAGCGCCTCCTACGAGCAGTACTTC
CASSYLTSASYEQYF
>NA|TRBJ2-5|TRBV7-2|NA|15
TGTGCCAGCAGCGCGCCCGACAGGTACCAAGAGACCCAGTACTTC
CASSAPDRYQETQYF
>NA|TRBJ1-5|TRBV7-6|NA|18
TGTGCCAGCAGCTTACAGGACGCGGGGGGGGTGAGCAATCAGCCCCAGCATTTT
CASSLQDAGGVSNQPQHF
>NA|TRBJ2-1|TRBV2|NA|11
TGTGCCAGCAGTTGGTATGATGAGCAGTTCTTC
CASSWYDEQFF
>NA|TRBJ2-7|TRBV29-1|TRBD2|14
TGCAGCGTTGAACGGACTAGCGGGAATGGCGAGCAGTACTTC
CSVERTSGNGEQYF
>few|TRBJ2-7|TRBV6-5|TRBD1|10
TGTGCCAGCAGCAGGGGGGAGCAGTACTTC
CASSRGEQYF
>NA|TRBJ2-1|TRBV7-2|NA|15
TGTGCCAGCAGCTTATCAAGACCAACCGACAATGAGCAGTTCTTC
CASSLSRPTDNEQFF
>NA|TRBJ1-1|TRBV7-9|NA|14
TGTGCCAGCAGCTTAGATGGGCAAGGGCGGGAAGCTTTCTTT
CASSLDGQGREAFF
>NA|TRBJ2-2|TRBV18|TRBD2|16
TGTGCCAGCTCACCTACTAGCGGGAGGGCCACCGGGGAGCTGTTTTTT
CASSPTSGRATGELFF
>NA|TRBJ2-1|TRBV11-2|NA|15
TGTGCCAGCAGACGTCGTCAGTCTAATTACAATGAGCAGTTCTTC
CASRRRQSNYNEQFF
>NA|TRBJ2-5|TRBV7-2|TRBD2|15
TGTGCCAGCAGCTTAGTAGCGGGCGGCCAAGAGACCCAGTACTTC
CASSLVAGGQETQYF
>NA|TRBJ2-2|TRBV7-2|NA|17
TGTGCCAGCAGCTTAGTACATGCTACAGCGAACACCGGGGAGCTGTTTTTT
CASSLVHATANTGELFF
>NA|TRBJ2-6|TRBV30|NA|14
TGTGCCTGGAGTGAATCCTCTGGGGCCAACGTCCTGACTTTC
CAWSESSGANVLTF
>NA|TRBJ2-7|TRBV5-1|NA|14
TGCGCCAGCAGCTTGAGAAGGGGGGGGTACGAGCAGTACTTC
CASSLRRGGYEQYF
>NA|TRBJ2-7|TRBV6-1|NA|14
TGTGCCAGCAGTGACTCAGGGGACATAACGAGAGGTTACTTC
CASSDSGDITRGYF
>NA|TRBJ2-2|TRBV18|NA|17
TGTGCCAGCTCCCCAGACACCTCGGGGGCGACAGTCGGGGAGCTGTTTTTT
CASSPDTSGATVGELFF
>NA|TRBJ2-2|TRBV18|TRBD2|18
TGTGCCAGCTCACCACTCCCCGGGACTAGCGGAAACACCGGGGAGCTGTTTTTT
CASSPLPGTSGNTGELFF